These T cell receptor beta chains were read from a single sample in a study of regulatory T cells in long-lasting Graves disease. One entry per CDR3 protein, called by TCRdb with MiXCR from the multiplex PCR reads. Of nearly 350,000 distinct CDR3 sequences in the sample, around 19% were seen once. This specimen was peripheral blood mononuclear cells (PBMCs), taken when the disease was refractory, from a patient treated with antithyroid drugs. The origin of the receptors is a female donor with Graves disease. Each CDR3 is given with its conserved first and last residue. D genes are given only for firm matches. Rows may omit the clone size; those that give it use once, few, many or a size class.

many,TRBV11-2,-,TRBJ1-4,TGTGCCAGCAGCATAGGGGCCAGGAGCTCAACTAATGAAAAACTGTTTTTT,CASSIGARSSTNEKLFF
many,TRBV11-1,-,TRBJ2-7,TGTGCCAGCAGCTTTGACCGCTACTCCTACGAGCAGTACTTC,CASSFDRYSYEQYF
few,TRBV7-3,-,TRBJ2-5,TGTGCCAGCAGGAAAGGAGGCCGGGTGCAGGGAGAGACCCAGTACTTC,CASRKGGRVQGETQYF
many,TRBV5-1,-,TRBJ1-1,TGCGCCAGCAGGAGGACACCTAACACTGAAGCTTTCTTT,CASRRTPNTEAFF
-,TRBV28,TRBD1,TRBJ1-2,TGTGCCAGCAGTTTGGGGGCGGGACAGGGCCCCTATGGCTACACCTTC,CASSLGAGQGPYGYTF
-,TRBV19,-,TRBJ1-5,TGTGCCAGTACCACCAGGGGAAATCAGCCCCAGCATTTT,CASTTRGNQPQHF
many,TRBV9,-,TRBJ1-4,TGTGCCAGCAGCGTAGCTCCGGGGGAAAAACTGTTTTTT,CASSVAPGEKLFF
-,TRBV28,-,TRBJ2-1,TGTGCCAGCAGTTTACTCCCCGGCAGGCTACCCCTGTTCTTC,CASSLLPGRLPLFF
few,TRBV27,-,TRBJ1-1,TGTGCCAGCAGTTTTCTCGGGGGGAACACTGAAGCTTTCTTT,CASSFLGGNTEAFF
few,TRBV20-1,TRBD1,TRBJ1-4,TGCAGTGCTACCAGGGGGGTTGGTGAAAAACTGTTTTTT,CSATRGVGEKLFF
-,TRBV11-2,TRBD2,TRBJ2-1,TGTGCCAGCAGCCCAGGACTAGCGGAGCCCTCCTACAATGAGCAGTTCTTC,CASSPGLAEPSYNEQFF
few,TRBV6-2/TRBV6-3,-,TRBJ2-2,TGTGCCAGCAGTCCCTTGGAGAACACCGGGGAGCTGTTTTTT,CASSPLENTGELFF
many,TRBV7-9,-,TRBJ1-5,TGCGCCAGCAGCTTAGGGGTTCAGCCCCAGCATTTT,CASSLGVQPQHF
-,TRBV20-1,-,TRBJ2-7,TGCAGTGCTAGTAGTCAGGGGTCGGTCTACGAGCAGTACTTC,CSASSQGSVYEQYF
-,TRBV28,-,TRBJ1-1,TGTGCCAGCAGTCCTCCGGGGGGCCTGAACGCTGAAGCTTCCTTT,CASSPPGGLNAEASF
few,TRBV20-1,-,TRBJ1-2,TGCAGTGCCCCACGGGGCTCTAAAAGCTACACCTTC,CSAPRGSKSYTF
many,TRBV6-1,-,TRBJ2-2,TGTGCCAGCAGTGATATGCGGAGGGCCGGGGAGCTGTTTTTT,CASSDMRRAGELFF
many,TRBV6-1,TRBD1,TRBJ2-7,TGTGCCAGCAGAGTCGGGGGACAGGGGAACTACGAGCAGTACTTC,CASRVGGQGNYEQYF
-,TRBV20-1,-,TRBJ1-6,TGCAGTGCTAGAGTTCCGGGACTCGGACAAGATTCACCCCTCCACTTT,CSARVPGLGQDSPLHF
few,TRBV20-1,-,TRBJ2-7,TGCAGTGCTAGAGATCCGCAGGGCCAGTCCTACGAGCAGTACTTC,CSARDPQGQSYEQYF
few,TRBV6-1,-,TRBJ1-1,TGTGCCAGCTCGGTCCAACAGGTCATGAACACTGAAGCTTTCTTT,CASSVQQVMNTEAFF
-,TRBV19,-,TRBJ1-5,TGTGCCTCGAAAGGTGTTAGCAATCAGCCCCAGCATTTT,CASKGVSNQPQHF
-,TRBV12-3/TRBV12-4,-,TRBJ2-1,TGTGCCAGCAGCCCGCCACGGGTGCGTGCTGGAAATGAGCAGTTCTTC,CASSPPRVRAGNEQFF
-,TRBV5-1,TRBD1,TRBJ2-7,TGCGCCAGCACAGGGGGACGAGAAGAGCGGTACTTC,CASTGGREERYF
many,TRBV27,-,TRBJ2-7,TGTGCCAGCAGATCCCATAATTCTTGGGGCGAGCAGTACTTC,CASRSHNSWGEQYF
-,TRBV28,TRBD1,TRBJ1-4,TGTGTCAGTGCTTTCCGGGACAGGGAGGAAAAACTGTTTTTT,CVSAFRDREEKLFF
many,TRBV2,-,TRBJ1-1,TGTGCCAGCAGTGCACTCACTGAAGCTTTCTTT,CASSALTEAFF
many,TRBV29-1,-,TRBJ2-7,TGCAGCGTTGGGGTGACAGGCTCTACTAGGTACGAGCAGTACTTC,CSVGVTGSTRYEQYF
-,TRBV19,TRBD1,TRBJ1-1,TGTGCCAGTAAGGCCATTGAGGGGGCGGGGAACACTGAAGCTTTCTTT,CASKAIEGAGNTEAFF
-,TRBV19,TRBD1,TRBJ2-4,TGTGCCAGTAGTCCCCGGGACAGGATAATGGGAAACATTCAGTACTTC,CASSPRDRIMGNIQYF
-,TRBV6-1,TRBD2,TRBJ2-1,TGTGCCAGCAGGGGGTCTAGCGGGGGAAGGTACAATGAGCAGTTCTTC,CASRGSSGGRYNEQFF
many,TRBV2,TRBD1,TRBJ1-2,TGTGCCAGCAGTTTGCAGGGGGGCGGCTACACCTTC,CASSLQGGGYTF
-,TRBV24-1,TRBD2,TRBJ2-2,TGTGCCACCAGGGGGACTAGCGGGAGGGCCGGGGAAAGCGGGGAGCTGTTTTTT,CATRGTSGRAGESGELFF
few,TRBV24-1,TRBD1,TRBJ1-5,TGTGCCACCAGTGACTCTCGCCCAACAGGGGGCTTGCAGCCCCAGCATTTT,CATSDSRPTGGLQPQHF
few,TRBV11-2,TRBD1,TRBJ2-7,TGTGCCAGCAGCTCATCGACAGGGGGCTACGAGCAGTACTTC,CASSSSTGGYEQYF
few,TRBV3-1,-,TRBJ2-7,TGTGCCAGCAGCCCAACACCAAATCTTGAAGTAGGACATTTTGAGCAGTACTTC,CASSPTPNLEVGHFEQYF
many,TRBV10-1,-,TRBJ1-5,TGCGCCAGCAGTGAGTCGATAGGTCAGCCCCAGCATTTT,CASSESIGQPQHF
-,TRBV2,-,TRBJ2-2,TGTGCCAGCAGTGAAGTGGGGCGCCGGACCGGGGGGCTGTTTTTT,CASSEVGRRTGGLFF
many,TRBV28,TRBD1,TRBJ1-6,TGTGCCAGCAGCCCCGGACAGGGGGCATTATCACCCCTCCACTTT,CASSPGQGALSPLHF
-,TRBV4-1,-,TRBJ1-2,TGCGCCAGCAGTAGGATGATGACCCTGGGCCCCAGCTATGGCTACACCTTC,CASSRMMTLGPSYGYTF
few,TRBV6-5,-,TRBJ2-5,TGTGCCAGCAGTTACGCGGCAGCAAAATCGGAGACCCAGTACTTC,CASSYAAAKSETQYF
once,TRBV20-1,TRBD2,TRBJ2-2,TGCAGTGCTTCTAGCGGGGTGAACACCGGGGAGCTGTTTTTT,CSASSGVNTGELFF
few,TRBV10-1,-,TRBJ1-1,TGCGCCAGCAGTGCGGGCAGGGAACAAGCTTTCTTT,CASSAGREQAFF
many,TRBV6-1,TRBD1,TRBJ1-4,TGTGCCAGCAGTAACAGGGGGCTCGGTGAAAAACTGTTTTTT,CASSNRGLGEKLFF
few,TRBV29-1,-,TRBJ2-1,TGCAGCCTCGCGGACAGCTACAATGAGCAGTTCTTC,CSLADSYNEQFF
few,TRBV2,-,TRBJ1-2,TGTGCCAGCAGTCAGACCATAATGAAGGGGATCTATGGCTACACCTTC,CASSQTIMKGIYGYTF
-,TRBV5-6,-,TRBJ1-2,TGTGTCAGCAGCTTGGCACGGGATGGCTACACCTTC,CVSSLARDGYTF
-,TRBV4-1,-,TRBJ1-2,TGCGCCAGCAGCCAAGGAGTAGGGTGGCTCTTGGACTATGGCTACACCTTC,CASSQGVGWLLDYGYTF
many,TRBV2,-,TRBJ2-7,TGTGCCAGCATGGGGTGGGGGTACGAGCAGTACTTC,CASMGWGYEQYF
-,TRBV18,TRBD2,TRBJ2-3,TGTGCCAGCTCACCTCGGAGGGTGATAGCGGGAGACACAGATACGCAGTATTTT,CASSPRRVIAGDTDTQYF
few,TRBV12-3/TRBV12-4,TRBD1,TRBJ1-5,TGTGCCAGCAGAAGAAGTGGGACAGAAACCAATCAGCCCCAGCATTTT,CASRRSGTETNQPQHF
many,TRBV29-1,-,TRBJ1-3,TGCAGCATATTGAGTCCTGTGGGGGCATCTGGAAACACCATATATTTT,CSILSPVGASGNTIYF
many,TRBV5-1,TRBD1,TRBJ1-1,TGCGCCAGCAGCCCTTCGACAGGGGCGAACACTGAAGCTTTCTTT,CASSPSTGANTEAFF
-,TRBV2,TRBD2,TRBJ2-1,TGTGCCAGCAGTGATATTGGGACTAGGAATGAGCAGTTCTTC,CASSDIGTRNEQFF
many,TRBV11-1,-,TRBJ2-7,TGTGCCAGCAGCTCCTTCCCCGACGGTTCCTACGAGCAGTACTTC,CASSSFPDGSYEQYF
-,TRBV24-1,-,TRBJ2-1,TGTGCCACCAGTGACACGGACGGGAGCTCCTACAATGAGCAGTTCTTC,CATSDTDGSSYNEQFF
-,TRBV6-1,TRBD1,TRBJ1-6,TGTGCCAGCAGTGTGTGGGACAGACCGAATTCACCCCTCCACTTT,CASSVWDRPNSPLHF
-,TRBV7-9,-,TRBJ1-2,TGTGGGGCGGGGGACTCTGGCTATGGCTACACCTTC,CGAGDSGYGYTF
many,TRBV27,-,TRBJ1-6,TGTGCCAGCAGCAATCCCCGGCAGAGTTCACCCCTCCACTTT,CASSNPRQSSPLHF